Here is one T cell receptor (beta chain) with its context. Its target is unknown. This entry belongs to a study of T cell repertoires in cytomegalovirus infection. Background on the study: TCR beta signatures that were public indicated CMV infection and matching HLA type. Study conclusions and caveats: Public TCR beta family frequency separated CMV-and-HLA carriers, including in an independent cohort. In two of eight donors, the top clonotype was HLA-C-restricted CMV-specific.

A single record per CDR3 protein comes from TCRdb applying MiXCR to the reads. The data hold approximately 700,000 distinct CDR3 sequences, with 35% observed a single time. This CDR3 is built from 12 residues. With 5 bases removed from V and 4 bases from J, the gap between germline ends came to 6 bases. Germline loops: CDR1 SEHNR, CDR2 FQNEAQ (reference sequence). Sequencing was carried out using PBMCs. This clonotype was sampled from a human donor in good health (CMV status not recorded). Some clones in this sample may be carry-over from other donors' samples. The V call is TRBV7-9, the J call TRBJ1-3; D unclear. The CDR3 sequence is CASSPDGNTIYF. The CDR3, as DNA: TGTGCCAGCAGCCCCGACGGAAACACCATATATTTT.